These 18 T cell receptor beta chains came from one sample sequenced in a study of shared T cell receptors in the human thymus. Sequenced by immunoSEQ multiplex PCR; TCRdb stores in-frame clones only, minus some. The sample gives more than 550,000 clones, roughly 88% of which show up once; roughly 0.01% is in the top ten. This same sample was also part of a study on human thymus T cells.

Sequenced: thymocytes. These receptor sequences come from a girl under three years old with a congenital heart defect.

This clone was counted only a few times. This chain joins TRBV27 and TRBJ1-4, with 9 bases fitting TRBD1. Germline-derived CDR1 and CDR2 are MNHEY and SMNVEV (reference sequence). The CDR3 is made up of 17 amino acids. With V trimmed by 0 bases and J by 8 bases, 10 bases remained unmatched. The CDR3 protein is CASSLSLFGTGKEKLFF. For the CDR3, the DNA is TGTGCCAGCAGTTTATCGCTTTTTGGGACAGGGAAGGAAAAACTGTTTTTT.

The rearrangement links TRBV18 to TRBJ1-1, with D possibly being TRBD1 (6 bases). Trimming shortened V by 4 bases and J by 3 bases, and 12 bases separated the two germline ends. This CDR3 is built from 14 residues. Germline assignment: CDR1 KGHSH and CDR2 LQKENI. The CDR3 is CASSHAGDYTEAFF. CDR3 nucleotides: TGTGCCAGCTCACATGCAGGGGATTACACTGAAGCTTTCTTT.

V and J are TRBV28 and TRBJ1-2; D possibly corresponds to TRBD1 (6 bases). Looked up from germline, CDR1 is MDHEN and CDR2 is SYDVKM. The CDR3 contains 15 residues. V lost 4 bases to trimming and J lost 4 bases, with 16 bases between them. The CDR3 region has the DNA TGTGCCAGCAGTTGGGGGCCCAGGGCCAGCTATGGCTACACCTTC. This codes for CASSWGPRASYGYTF.

This rearrangement joins TRBV12-5 to TRBJ1-2; D call uncertain. Germline CDR1 reads LGHNT; CDR2 reads FRNRAP. The V end was cut by 2 bases, the J end by 6 bases, with 7 bases between. The CDR3 sequence is 12 residues long. The CDR3 is CASGLTPDGYTF. The CDR3 coding sequence is TGTGCTAGTGGTTTGACCCCGGATGGCTACACCTTC.

This chain links TRBV27 with TRBJ2-3; TRBD1 matches at 8 bases. Germline loops: CDR1 MNHEY, CDR2 SMNVEV (reference sequence). The CDR3 covers 20 residues. V lost 3 bases to trimming and J lost 6 bases; unmatched junction nucleotides: 23. Written as DNA, the CDR3 is TGTGCCAGCAGTTTCGGGGAGACAGGGGCCTATCTGGGGGTATCGGATACGCAGTATTTT. Its protein is CASSFGETGAYLGVSDTQYF.

The CDR3: CASSLRGTFDFLVEAFF. CDR3 sequence (DNA): TGTGCCAGCAGCCTCAGGGGGACATTCGATTTTCTCGTTGAAGCTTTCTTT. The chain carries TRBV7-9 and TRBJ1-1; 7 nucleotides line up with TRBD1. V gave up 5 bases and J gave up 7 bases; unmatched junction bases: 19. Germline V gives CDR1 SEHNR, CDR2 FQNEAQ (reference sequence). The CDR3 spans 17 residues. Filled out from reference TRBV7-9 and TRBJ1-1, the complete variable domain reads DTGVSQNPRHKITKRGQNVTFRCDPISEHNRLYWYRQTLGQGPEFLTYFQNEAQLEKSRLLSDRFSAERPKGSFSTLEIQRTEQGDSAMYLCASSLRGTFDFLVEAFFGQGTRLTVV.

The chain combines TRBV5-1 with TRBJ2-1; 11 nucleotides align to TRBD1. This CDR3 comprises 14 residues. The germline gives CDR1 SGHRS, CDR2 YFSETQ. The J segment lost 15 bases and the V segment lost 0 bases, leaving 8 bases of the junction unmatched. DNA of the CDR3: TGCGCCAGCAGCTTGGAAGTGGACAGGGGGCGATTGTTCTTC. This encodes CASSLEVDRGRLFF.

The V call is TRBV11-2, the J call TRBJ1-3; D gene ambiguous. The CDR3 extends over 16 amino acids. Deletions cut 1 base from V and 4 bases from J, with 14 bases between. Germline values: CDR1 SGHAT, CDR2 FQNNGV. The CDR3 DNA sequence: TGTGCCAGCAGCTTAGGTCAGGCCCGGGGAGGAAACACCATATATTTT. Protein: CASSLGQARGGNTIYF.

CDR3 nucleotides: TGTGCCAGCAGATTCGGCACTGAAGCTTTCTTT. Translated: CASRFGTEAFF. This sequence joins TRBV6-4 and TRBJ1-1; D is unclear. The CDR3 contains 11 residues. CDR1 is MRHNA and CDR2 is SNTAGT in the germline V gene. V gave up 6 bases and J gave up 4 bases, with 6 bases separating them.

The V call is TRBV6-5, the J call TRBJ2-7, with D tentatively TRBD1 (5 bases). V was cut by 6 bases and J by 9 bases, with 15 bases left in between. The CDR3 loop spans 12 amino acids. Germline V gene data show CDR1 as MNHEY and CDR2 as SVGAGI. The CDR3 region has the DNA TGTGCCAGCAGCACCAGGCCAGGGTGGCAGTACTTC. Residues: CASSTRPGWQYF.

The genes are TRBV7-6 and TRBJ2-7, with D unresolved. Germline assignment: CDR1 SGHVS and CDR2 FNYEAQ. The ends were cut back, 2 bases at V and 3 bases at J, with 8 bases in the middle. The CDR3 runs to 13 residues. CDR3 in amino acids: CASSLTENYEQYF. The CDR3 bases are TGTGCCAGCAGCTTAACTGAGAACTACGAGCAGTACTTC.

The gene calls are TRBV28 and TRBJ1-3, with a tentative D call TRBD1 (6 bases). CDR1 and CDR2 (germline): MDHEN, SYDVKM. The CDR3 contains 18 residues. V lost 6 bases and J lost 0, with 21 bases in between. DNA of the CDR3: TGTGCCAGCAGACGGGACAAAGCCCCTCTAGCCTCTGGAAACACCATATATTTT. It encodes CASRRDKAPLASGNTIYF.

The V gene is TRBV19, the J gene TRBJ2-7; D is uncertain. The length of the CDR3 is 12 residues. Per the germline V gene, CDR1 is LNHDA and CDR2 is SQIVND (reference sequence). V lost 8 bases and J 2 bases, leaving 10 bases between the germline ends. CDR3 residues: CASGFGPYEQYF. CDR3 DNA: TGTGCCAGTGGGTTTGGGCCCTACGAGCAGTACTTC.

J is TRBJ1-4 and V is TRBV4-2, with a possible D match to TRBD1 (6 bases). The V gene lost 1 base and the J gene lost 4 bases, with 16 bases spanning the gap. The germline CDR1 and CDR2 sequences are LGHNA and YNFKEQ. This CDR3 has 17 amino acids. The CDR3 is CASSQGGRTADNEKLFF. The CDR3, as DNA: TGTGCCAGCAGCCAAGGTGGCCGGACAGCCGATAATGAAAAACTGTTTTTT.

This clone was observed once. V gene TRBV14 combines with J gene TRBJ2-7, with D possibly matching TRBD2 (6 bases). Trimming took off 1 base at V and 4 bases at J, with 11 bases between the two ends. Germline V lookup: CDR1 SGHDN, CDR2 FVKESK. The CDR3 is 14 amino acids. CDR3 nucleotides: TGTGCCAGCAGCCAAGGGACGGACTATTACGAGCAGTACTTC. It codes for CASSQGTDYYEQYF.

In its sample, this clone was seen once. V gene TRBV5-5 combines with J gene TRBJ2-7, with 9 positions matching TRBD1. Trimming took 5 bases from V and 9 from J; bases not matched to a gene: 15. Germline CDR1 is SGHKS and CDR2 is YYEKEE (reference sequence). The CDR3 is made up of 15 amino acids. The CDR3 spells CASRNSRDRELGQYF. CDR3 bases: TGTGCCAGCAGGAATTCCCGGGACAGGGAATTAGGGCAGTACTTC.

This clone has only one observation. V is TRBV5-1 and J is TRBJ1-4; TRBD1 is a possible D gene (6 bases). Germline V gene sequence: CDR1 SGHRS, CDR2 YFSETQ. The CDR3 runs 13 residues. V shed 5 bases and J shed 8 bases, with 13 bases lying between them. The chain's CDR3 is CASSTGLGEKLFF. CDR3 coding DNA: TGCGCCAGCAGTACAGGGTTGGGAGAAAAACTGTTTTTT.

This clone has just a few counts. The rearrangement links TRBV27 to TRBJ2-3, with TRBD2 matching over 8 bases. Germline V gives CDR1 MNHEY, CDR2 SMNVEV (reference sequence). The V segment lost 6 bases and the J segment 0 bases; nucleotides outside the gene matches: 11. CDR3 size: 17 residues. The CDR3 reads CASSPGAGVPSTDTQYF. DNA of the CDR3: TGTGCCAGCAGCCCCGGAGCGGGGGTGCCTAGCACAGATACGCAGTATTTT.